The source of this T cell receptor (beta chain) is a study of shared clonotypes between healthy human individuals. Study details: The cohort had two women and a few men, ages 18 to 49. Points from the study as a whole: Clonotypes which were not shared had lower generation probabilities than clonotypes that all four donors shared.

Profiling relied on immunoSEQ multiplex PCR, and the TCRdb table lists in-frame clones only, not all of them. The data hold roughly 680,000 clones, with over 55% observed a single time. A word on this clone: What it binds is unknown.

Material: memory CD4+ T cells sorted from blood. The subset denotes: CD45RA-negative fraction. The TCR was taken from a woman under 40 in good health.

The CDR3 nucleotides are TGTGCCAGCAGTTTATCAATCACTGAAGCTTTCTTT. Translating it yields CASSLSITEAFF. V usage is TRBV28 and J usage is TRBJ1-1; unclear D gene. The CDR3 loop spans 12 amino acids. Germline values: CDR1 MDHEN, CDR2 SYDVKM. The V end was cut by 1 base, the J end by 4 bases, with 4 bases between.